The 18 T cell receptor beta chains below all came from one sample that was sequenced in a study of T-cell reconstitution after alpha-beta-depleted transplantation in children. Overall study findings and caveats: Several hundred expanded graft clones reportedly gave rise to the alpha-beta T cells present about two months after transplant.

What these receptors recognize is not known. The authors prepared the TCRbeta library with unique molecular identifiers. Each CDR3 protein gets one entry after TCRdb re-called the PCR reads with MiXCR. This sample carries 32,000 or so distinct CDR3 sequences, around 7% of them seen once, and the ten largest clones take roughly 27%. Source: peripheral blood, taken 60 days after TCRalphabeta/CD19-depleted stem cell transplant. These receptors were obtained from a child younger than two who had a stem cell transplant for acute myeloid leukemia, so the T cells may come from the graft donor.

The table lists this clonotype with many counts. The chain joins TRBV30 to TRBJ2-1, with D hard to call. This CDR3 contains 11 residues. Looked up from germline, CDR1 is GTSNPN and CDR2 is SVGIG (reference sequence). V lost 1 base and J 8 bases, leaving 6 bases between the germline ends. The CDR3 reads CAWSAPHEQFF. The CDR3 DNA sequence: TGTGCCTGGAGTGCCCCCCATGAGCAGTTCTTC.

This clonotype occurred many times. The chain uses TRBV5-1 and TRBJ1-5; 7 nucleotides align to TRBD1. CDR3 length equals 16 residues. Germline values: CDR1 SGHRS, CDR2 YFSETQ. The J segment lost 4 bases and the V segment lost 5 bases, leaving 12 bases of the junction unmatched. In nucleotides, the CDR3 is TGCGCCAGCAGGCTTCTTCCAGACAGGGAGAATCAGCCCCAGCATTTT. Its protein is CASRLLPDRENQPQHF.

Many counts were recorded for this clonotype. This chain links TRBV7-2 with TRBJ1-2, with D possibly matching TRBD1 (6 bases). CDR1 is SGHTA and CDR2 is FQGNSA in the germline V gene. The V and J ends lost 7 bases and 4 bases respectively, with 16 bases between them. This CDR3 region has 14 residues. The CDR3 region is CASTRGGASYGYTF. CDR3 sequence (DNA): TGTGCCAGCACCCGGGGGGGCGCGAGCTATGGCTACACCTTC.

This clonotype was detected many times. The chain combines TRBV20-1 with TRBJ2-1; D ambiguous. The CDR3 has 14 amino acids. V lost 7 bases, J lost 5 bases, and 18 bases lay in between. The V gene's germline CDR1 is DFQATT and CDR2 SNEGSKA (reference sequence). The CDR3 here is CSGIRYPPNNEQFF. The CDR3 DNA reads TGCAGTGGTATCCGGTATCCACCAAACAATGAGCAGTTCTTC.

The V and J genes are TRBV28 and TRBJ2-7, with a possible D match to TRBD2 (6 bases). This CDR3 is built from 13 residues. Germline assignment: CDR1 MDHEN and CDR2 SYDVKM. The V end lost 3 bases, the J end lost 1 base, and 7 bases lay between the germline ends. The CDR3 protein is CASSLGTSYEQYF. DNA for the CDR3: TGTGCCAGCAGTTTGGGGACTTCCTACGAGCAGTACTTC.

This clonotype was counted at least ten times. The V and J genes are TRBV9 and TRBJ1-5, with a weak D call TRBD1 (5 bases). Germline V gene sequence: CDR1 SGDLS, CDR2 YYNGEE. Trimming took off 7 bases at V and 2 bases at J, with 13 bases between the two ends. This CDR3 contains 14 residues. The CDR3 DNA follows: TGTGCCAGCGCCCCGGGACTAGGCAATCAGCCCCAGCATTTT. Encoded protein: CASAPGLGNQPQHF.

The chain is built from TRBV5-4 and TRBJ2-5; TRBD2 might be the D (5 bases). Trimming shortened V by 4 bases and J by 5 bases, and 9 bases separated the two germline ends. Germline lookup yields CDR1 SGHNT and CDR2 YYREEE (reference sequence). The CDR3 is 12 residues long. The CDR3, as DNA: TGTGCCAGCAGCCCGGAGGAGGAGACCCAGTACTTC. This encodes CASSPEEETQYF.

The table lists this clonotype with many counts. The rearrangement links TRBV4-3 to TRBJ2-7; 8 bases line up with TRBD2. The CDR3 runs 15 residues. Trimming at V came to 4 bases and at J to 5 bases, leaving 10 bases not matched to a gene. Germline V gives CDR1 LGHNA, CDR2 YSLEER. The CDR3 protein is CASSPDGGRKHEQYF. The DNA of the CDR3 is TGCGCCAGCAGCCCGGACGGCGGGAGGAAACACGAGCAGTACTTC.

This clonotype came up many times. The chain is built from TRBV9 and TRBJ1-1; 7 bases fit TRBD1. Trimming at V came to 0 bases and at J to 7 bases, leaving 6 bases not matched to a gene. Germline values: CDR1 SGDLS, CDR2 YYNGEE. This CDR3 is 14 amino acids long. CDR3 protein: CASSVGRRTGEAFF. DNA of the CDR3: TGTGCCAGCAGCGTAGGGCGTAGGACAGGTGAAGCTTTCTTT.

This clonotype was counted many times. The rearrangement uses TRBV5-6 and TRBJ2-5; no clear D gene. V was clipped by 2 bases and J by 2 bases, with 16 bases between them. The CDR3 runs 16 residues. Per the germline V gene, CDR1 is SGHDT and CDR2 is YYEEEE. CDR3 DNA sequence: TGTGCCAGCAGCTTCCGCTCCCTAGACGCACAAGAGACCCAGTACTTC. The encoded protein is CASSFRSLDAQETQYF.

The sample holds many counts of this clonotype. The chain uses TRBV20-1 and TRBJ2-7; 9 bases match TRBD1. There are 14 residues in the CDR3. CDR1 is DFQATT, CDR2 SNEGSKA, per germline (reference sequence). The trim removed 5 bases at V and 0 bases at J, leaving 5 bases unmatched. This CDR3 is CSARDRGFSYEQYF. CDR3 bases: TGCAGTGCTCGCGACAGGGGGTTCTCCTACGAGCAGTACTTC.

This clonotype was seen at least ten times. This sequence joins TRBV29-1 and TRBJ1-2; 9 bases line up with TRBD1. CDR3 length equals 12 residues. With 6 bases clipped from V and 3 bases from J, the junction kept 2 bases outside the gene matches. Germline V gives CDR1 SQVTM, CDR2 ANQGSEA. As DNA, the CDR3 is TGCAGCGTCACAGGGGGCGACTATGGCTACACCTTC. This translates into CSVTGGDYGYTF. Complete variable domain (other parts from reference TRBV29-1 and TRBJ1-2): SAVISQKPSRDICQRGTSLTIQCQVDSQVTMMFWYRQQPGQSLTLIATANQGSEATYESGFVIDKFPISRPNLTFSTLTVSNMSPEDSSIYLCSVTGGDYGYTFGSGTRLTVV.

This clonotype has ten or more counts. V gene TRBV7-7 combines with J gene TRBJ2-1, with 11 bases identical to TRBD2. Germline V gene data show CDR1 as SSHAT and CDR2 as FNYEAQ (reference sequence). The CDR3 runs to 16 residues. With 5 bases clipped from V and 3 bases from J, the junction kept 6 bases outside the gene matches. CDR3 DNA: TGTGCCAGCAGCCCTCGACTAGCGGGGAGCTACAATGAGCAGTTCTTC. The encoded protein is CASSPRLAGSYNEQFF.

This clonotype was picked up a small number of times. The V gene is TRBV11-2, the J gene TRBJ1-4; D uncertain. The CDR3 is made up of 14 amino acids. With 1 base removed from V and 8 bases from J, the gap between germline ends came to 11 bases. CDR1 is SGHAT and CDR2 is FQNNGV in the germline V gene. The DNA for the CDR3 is TGTGCCAGCAGCTTAGGGGAACCCTACGAAAAACTGTTTTTT. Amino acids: CASSLGEPYEKLFF.

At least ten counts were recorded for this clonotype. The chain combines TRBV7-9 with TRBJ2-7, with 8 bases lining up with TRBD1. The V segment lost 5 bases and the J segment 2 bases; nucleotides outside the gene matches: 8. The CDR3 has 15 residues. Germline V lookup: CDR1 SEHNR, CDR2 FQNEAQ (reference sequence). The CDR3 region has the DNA TGTGCCAGCAGCCCCGGGACAGGCCCCCCCTACGAGCAGTACTTC. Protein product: CASSPGTGPPYEQYF.

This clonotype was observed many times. The CDR3 sequence: CASSPDRGGNQPQHF. For the CDR3, the DNA is TGTGCCAGCAGTCCGGACAGGGGCGGCAATCAGCCCCAGCATTTT. The chain is built from TRBV28 and TRBJ1-5; TRBD1 agrees at 9 bases. This CDR3 has 15 residues. Germline CDR1 is MDHEN and CDR2 is SYDVKM. V gave up 5 bases and J gave up 2 bases; unmatched junction bases: 4.

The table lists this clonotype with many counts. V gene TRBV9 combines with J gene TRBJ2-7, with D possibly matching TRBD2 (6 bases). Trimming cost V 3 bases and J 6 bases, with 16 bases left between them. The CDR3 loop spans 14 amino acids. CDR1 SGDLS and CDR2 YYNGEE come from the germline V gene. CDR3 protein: CASSAGGRKGEQYF. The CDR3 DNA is TGTGCCAGCAGCGCCGGAGGGCGAAAGGGCGAGCAGTACTTC.

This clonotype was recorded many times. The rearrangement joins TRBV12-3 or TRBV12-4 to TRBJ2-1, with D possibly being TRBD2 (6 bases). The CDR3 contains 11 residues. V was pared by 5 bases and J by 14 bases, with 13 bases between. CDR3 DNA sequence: TGTGCCAGCAGTCCGGGACTGGAGGAGTTCTTC. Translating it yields CASSPGLEEFF.